The TCR beta chain described here comes from a study of shared clonotypes between healthy human individuals. The method was immunoSEQ multiplex PCR; TCRdb's version includes in-frame clones alone and lacks a portion of them. The sample shows around 2,000,000 clones, roughly 95% of them seen only once. The V end lost 8 bases, the J end lost 3 bases, and 11 bases lay between the germline ends. Germline assignment: CDR1 SNHLY and CDR2 FYNNEI. There are 12 residues in the CDR3. The sample was naive CD4+ T cells sorted from blood. Subset defined: CD45RA+ positively selected. The source is a man aged 18 to 29 in good health. This chain joins TRBV2 and TRBJ2-7; D not resolved. This CDR3 reads CASQLWDYEQYF. CDR3 DNA sequence: TGTGCCAGCCAACTTTGGGACTACGAGCAGTACTTC.